The present entry profiles one TCR beta chain with its context. Its target is not known. These data are taken from a study of T cell responses to AZD1222 COVID-19 vaccine. Turning to the study itself: Some second doses came at about 4 weeks and others at about 12 weeks; these were pooled. Study-level results: Spike regions recognized by vaccine-associated CD4 TCRs spanned the protein, led by 160-218 and 743-854. The peak T cell response came first, and repertoires were sampled only after it.

Here immunoSEQ multiplex PCR was the method, and the copy in TCRdb shows in-frame clones only, minus some. The repertoire has about 86,000 clones, about 92% of them found once; the top ten carry 2% to 2.5%. The sequencing used peripheral blood, collected on day 0 of AZD1222 vaccination. The TCR was taken from an adult in good health.

The CDR3 loop reads CASSDNRDRDNEQFF. CDR3 DNA: TGTGCCAGCTCAGATAACCGGGACAGAGACAATGAGCAGTTCTTC. The chain carries TRBV18 and TRBJ2-1; 7 bases match TRBD1. Unmatched junction bases numbered 9, after V lost 5 bases and J lost 5 bases. From germline, CDR1 is KGHSH and CDR2 LQKENI. The CDR3 contains 15 residues.